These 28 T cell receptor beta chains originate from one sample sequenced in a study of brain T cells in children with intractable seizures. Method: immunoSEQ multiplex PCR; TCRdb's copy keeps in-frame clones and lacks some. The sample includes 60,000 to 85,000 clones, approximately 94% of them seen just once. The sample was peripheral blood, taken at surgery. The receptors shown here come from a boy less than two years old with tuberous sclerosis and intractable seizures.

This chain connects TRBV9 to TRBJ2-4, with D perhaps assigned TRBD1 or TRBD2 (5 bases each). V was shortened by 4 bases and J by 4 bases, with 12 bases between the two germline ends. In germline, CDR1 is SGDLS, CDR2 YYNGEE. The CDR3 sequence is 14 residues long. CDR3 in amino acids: CASSSGTEKNIQYF. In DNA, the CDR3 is TGTGCCAGCAGCTCCGGGACGGAGAAAAACATTCAGTACTTC. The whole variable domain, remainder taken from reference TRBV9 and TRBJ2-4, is DSGVTQTPKHLITATGQRVTLRCSPRSGDLSVYWYQQSLDQGLQFLIQYYNGEERAKGNILERFSAQQFPDLHSELNLSSLELGDSALYFCASSSGTEKNIQYFGAGTRLSVL.

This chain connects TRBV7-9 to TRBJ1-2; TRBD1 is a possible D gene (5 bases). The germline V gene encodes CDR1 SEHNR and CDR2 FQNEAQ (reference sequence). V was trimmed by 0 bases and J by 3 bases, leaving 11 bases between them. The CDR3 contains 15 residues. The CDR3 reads CASSLAQGDYYGYTF. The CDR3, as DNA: TGTGCCAGCAGCTTAGCGCAGGGAGACTACTATGGCTACACCTTC.

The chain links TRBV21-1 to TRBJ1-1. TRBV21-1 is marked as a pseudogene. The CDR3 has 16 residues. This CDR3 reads CASSKDKKGQNTEAFF. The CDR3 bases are TGTGCCAGCAGCAAAGATAAAAAGGGCCAGAACACTGAAGCTTTCTTT.

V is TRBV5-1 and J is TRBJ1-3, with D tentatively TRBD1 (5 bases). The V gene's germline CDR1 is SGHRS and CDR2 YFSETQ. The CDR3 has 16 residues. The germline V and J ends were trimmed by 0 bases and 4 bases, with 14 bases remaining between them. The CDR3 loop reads CASSLAGIPAGNTIYF. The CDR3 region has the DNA TGCGCCAGCAGCTTGGCAGGGATTCCAGCGGGAAACACCATATATTTT.

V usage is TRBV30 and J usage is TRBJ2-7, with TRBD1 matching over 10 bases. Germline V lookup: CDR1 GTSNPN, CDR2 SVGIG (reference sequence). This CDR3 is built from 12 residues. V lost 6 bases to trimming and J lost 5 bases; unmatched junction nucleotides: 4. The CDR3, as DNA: TGTGCCTGCCAGACAGGGGGCAACGAGCAGTACTTC. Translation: CACQTGGNEQYF.

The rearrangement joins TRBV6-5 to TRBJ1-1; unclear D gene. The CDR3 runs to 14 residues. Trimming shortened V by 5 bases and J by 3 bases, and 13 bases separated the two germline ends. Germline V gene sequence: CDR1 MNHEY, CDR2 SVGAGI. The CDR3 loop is CASSTRGGHTEAFF. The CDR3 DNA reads TGTGCCAGCAGTACTCGCGGAGGTCACACTGAAGCTTTCTTT.

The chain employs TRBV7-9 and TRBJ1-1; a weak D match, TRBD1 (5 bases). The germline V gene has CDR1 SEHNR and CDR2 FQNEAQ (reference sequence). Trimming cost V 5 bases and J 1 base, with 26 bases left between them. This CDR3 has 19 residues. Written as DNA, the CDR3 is TGTGCCAGCAGCCATAACGACCCTCTGGGGGGGTTTACGAACACTGAAGCTTTCTTT. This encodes CASSHNDPLGGFTNTEAFF. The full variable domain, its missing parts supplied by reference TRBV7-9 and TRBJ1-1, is DTGVSQNPRHKITKRGQNVTFRCDPISEHNRLYWYRQTLGQGPEFLTYFQNEAQLEKSRLLSDRFSAERPKGSFSTLEIQRTEQGDSAMYLCASSHNDPLGGFTNTEAFFGQGTRLTVV.

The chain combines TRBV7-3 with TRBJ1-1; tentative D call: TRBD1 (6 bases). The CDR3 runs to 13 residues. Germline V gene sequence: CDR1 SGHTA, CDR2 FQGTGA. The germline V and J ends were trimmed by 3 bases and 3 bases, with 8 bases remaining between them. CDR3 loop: CASSFNRDTEAFF. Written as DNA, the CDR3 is TGTGCCAGCAGCTTTAACAGGGACACTGAAGCTTTCTTT. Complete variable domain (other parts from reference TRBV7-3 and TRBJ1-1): GAGVSQTPSNKVTEKGKYVELRCDPISGHTALYWYRQSLGQGPEFLIYFQGTGAADDSGLPNDRFFAVRPEGSVSTLKIQRTERGDSAVYLCASSFNRDTEAFFGQGTRLTVV.

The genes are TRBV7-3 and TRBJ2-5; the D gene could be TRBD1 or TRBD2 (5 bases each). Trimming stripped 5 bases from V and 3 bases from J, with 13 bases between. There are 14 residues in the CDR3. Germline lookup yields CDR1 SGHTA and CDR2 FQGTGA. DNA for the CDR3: TGTGCCAGCAGCCCCGGGACCACAGAAGAGACCCAGTACTTC. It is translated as CASSPGTTEETQYF.

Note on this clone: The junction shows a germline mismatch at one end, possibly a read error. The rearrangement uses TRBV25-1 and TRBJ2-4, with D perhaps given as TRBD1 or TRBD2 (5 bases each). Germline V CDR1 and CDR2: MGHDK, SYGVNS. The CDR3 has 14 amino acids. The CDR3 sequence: CAATKIGESGPPIF. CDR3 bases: TGTGCCGCTACGAAAATAGGGGAGTCGGGCCCACCGATCTTC.

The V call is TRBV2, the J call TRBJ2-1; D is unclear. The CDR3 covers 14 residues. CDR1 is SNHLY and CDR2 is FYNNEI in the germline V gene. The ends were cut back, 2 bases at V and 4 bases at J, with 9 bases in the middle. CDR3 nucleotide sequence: TGTGCCAGCAGTGAACCCCTAGATTACAATGAGCAGTTCTTC. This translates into CASSEPLDYNEQFF.

The CDR3 loop is CASSQDDRERPYNEQFF. The CDR3, as DNA: TGCGCCAGCAGCCAAGATGATCGGGAAAGGCCTTACAATGAGCAGTTCTTC. The chain recombines TRBV4-1 with TRBJ2-1; TRBD2 might be the D (5 bases). Trimming removed 0 bases at V and 4 bases at J, with 16 bases between. There are 17 residues in the CDR3. Per the germline V gene, CDR1 is MGHRA and CDR2 is YSYEKL.

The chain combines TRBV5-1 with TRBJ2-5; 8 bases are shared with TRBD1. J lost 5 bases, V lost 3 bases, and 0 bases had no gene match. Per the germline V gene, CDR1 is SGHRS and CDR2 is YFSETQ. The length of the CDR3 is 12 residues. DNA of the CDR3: TGCGCCAGCAGCTGGGACAGGGAGACCCAGTACTTC. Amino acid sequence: CASSWDRETQYF.

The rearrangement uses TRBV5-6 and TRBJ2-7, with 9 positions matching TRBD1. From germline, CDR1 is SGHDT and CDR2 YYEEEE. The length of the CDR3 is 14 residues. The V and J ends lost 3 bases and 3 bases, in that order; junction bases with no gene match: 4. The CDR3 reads CASSSGTGIYEQYF. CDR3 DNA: TGTGCCAGCAGCTCCGGGACAGGGATCTACGAGCAGTACTTC.

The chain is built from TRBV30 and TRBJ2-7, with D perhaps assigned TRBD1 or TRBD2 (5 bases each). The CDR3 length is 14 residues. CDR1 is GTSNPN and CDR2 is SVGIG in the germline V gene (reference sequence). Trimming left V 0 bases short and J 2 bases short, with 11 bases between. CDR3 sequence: CAWSVDGTAYEQYF. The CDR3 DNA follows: TGTGCCTGGAGTGTTGACGGGACCGCCTACGAGCAGTACTTC.

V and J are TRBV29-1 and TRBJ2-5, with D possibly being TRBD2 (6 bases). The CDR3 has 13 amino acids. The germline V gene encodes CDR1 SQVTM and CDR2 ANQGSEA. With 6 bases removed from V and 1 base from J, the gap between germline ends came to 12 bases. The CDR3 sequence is CSVSRDSQETQYF. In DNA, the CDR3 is TGCAGCGTCTCACGGGACTCCCAAGAGACCCAGTACTTC.

The chain's CDR3 is CASSYSKTEYNSPLHF. The CDR3 nucleotides are TGTGCCAGCAGTTACTCAAAGACAGAATATAATTCACCCCTCCACTTT. The V and J genes are TRBV6-6 and TRBJ1-6; the D gene is possibly TRBD1 (5 bases). The CDR3 is 16 amino acids. Looked up from germline, CDR1 is MNHNY and CDR2 is SVGAGI (reference sequence). Trimming removed 0 bases from V and 4 bases from J, with 10 bases in between.

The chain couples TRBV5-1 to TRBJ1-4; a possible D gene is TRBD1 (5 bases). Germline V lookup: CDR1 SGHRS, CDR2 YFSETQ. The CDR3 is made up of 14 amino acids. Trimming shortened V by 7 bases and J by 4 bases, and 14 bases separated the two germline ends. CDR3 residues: CASRKGRVNEKLFF. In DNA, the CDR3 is TGCGCCAGCCGCAAGGGCAGGGTTAATGAAAAACTGTTTTTT.

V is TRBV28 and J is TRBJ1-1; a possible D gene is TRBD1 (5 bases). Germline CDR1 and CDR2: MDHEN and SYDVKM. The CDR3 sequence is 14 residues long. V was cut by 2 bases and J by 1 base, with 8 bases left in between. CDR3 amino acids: CASSLAGRNTEAFF. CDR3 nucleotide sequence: TGTGCCAGCAGTTTAGCAGGGAGGAACACTGAAGCTTTCTTT.

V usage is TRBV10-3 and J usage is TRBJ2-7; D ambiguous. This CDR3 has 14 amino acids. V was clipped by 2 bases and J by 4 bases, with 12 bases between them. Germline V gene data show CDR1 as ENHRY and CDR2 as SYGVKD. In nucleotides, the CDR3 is TGTGCCATCAGTGAGGGCAGCATTATTTACGAGCAGTACTTC. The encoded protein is CAISEGSIIYEQYF.

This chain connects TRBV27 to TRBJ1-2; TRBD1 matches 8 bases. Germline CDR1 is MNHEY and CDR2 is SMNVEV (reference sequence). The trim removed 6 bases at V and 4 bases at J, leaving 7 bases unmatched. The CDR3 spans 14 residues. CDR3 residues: CASRPDRDFYGYTF. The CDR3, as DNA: TGTGCCAGCAGGCCGGACAGGGACTTCTATGGCTACACCTTC.

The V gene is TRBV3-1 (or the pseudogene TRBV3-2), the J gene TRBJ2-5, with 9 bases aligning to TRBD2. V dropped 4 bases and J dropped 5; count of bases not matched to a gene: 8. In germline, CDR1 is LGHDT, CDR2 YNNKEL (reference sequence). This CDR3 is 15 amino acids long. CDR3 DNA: TGTGCCAGCAGCCGATCACTAGCGGGTAGGGAGACCCAGTACTTC. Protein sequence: CASSRSLAGRETQYF.

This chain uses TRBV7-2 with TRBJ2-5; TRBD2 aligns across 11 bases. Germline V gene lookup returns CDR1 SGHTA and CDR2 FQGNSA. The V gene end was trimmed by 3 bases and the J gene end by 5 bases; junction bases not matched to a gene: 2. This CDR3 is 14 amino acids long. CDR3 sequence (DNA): TGTGCCAGCAGCTTTAGCGGGGGGGTGGAGACCCAGTACTTC. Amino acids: CASSFSGGVETQYF.

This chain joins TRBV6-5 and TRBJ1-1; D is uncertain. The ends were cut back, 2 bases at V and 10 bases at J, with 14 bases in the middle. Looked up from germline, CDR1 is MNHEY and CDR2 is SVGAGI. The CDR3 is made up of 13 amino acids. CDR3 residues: CASSYGPPRSAFF. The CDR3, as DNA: TGTGCCAGCAGTTACGGCCCACCGAGATCAGCTTTCTTT.

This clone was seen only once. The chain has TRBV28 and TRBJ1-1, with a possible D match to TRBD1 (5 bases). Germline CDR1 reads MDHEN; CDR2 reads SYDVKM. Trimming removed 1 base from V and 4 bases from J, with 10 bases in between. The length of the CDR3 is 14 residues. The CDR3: CASSLLGGFTEAFF. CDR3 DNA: TGTGCCAGCAGTTTATTGGGGGGGTTCACTGAAGCTTTCTTT.

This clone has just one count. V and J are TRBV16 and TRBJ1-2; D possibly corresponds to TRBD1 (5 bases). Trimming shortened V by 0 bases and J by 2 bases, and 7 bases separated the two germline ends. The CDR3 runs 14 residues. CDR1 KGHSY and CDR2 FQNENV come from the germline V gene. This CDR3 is CASSQSAGNYGYTF. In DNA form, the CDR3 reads TGTGCCAGCAGCCAATCTGCAGGGAACTATGGCTACACCTTC.

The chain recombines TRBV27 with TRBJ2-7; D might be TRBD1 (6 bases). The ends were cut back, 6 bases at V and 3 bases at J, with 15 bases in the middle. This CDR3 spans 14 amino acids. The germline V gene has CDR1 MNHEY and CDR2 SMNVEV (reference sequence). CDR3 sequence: CASRKTQGNYEQYF. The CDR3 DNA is TGTGCCAGCAGGAAGACCCAGGGGAACTACGAGCAGTACTTC.

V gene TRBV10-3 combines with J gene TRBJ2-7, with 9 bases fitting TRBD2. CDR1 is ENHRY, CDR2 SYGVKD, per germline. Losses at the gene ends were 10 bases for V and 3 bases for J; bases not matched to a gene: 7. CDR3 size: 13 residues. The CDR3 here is CATISGGDYEQYF. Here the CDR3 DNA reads TGTGCCACCATTAGCGGGGGCGACTACGAGCAGTACTTC.